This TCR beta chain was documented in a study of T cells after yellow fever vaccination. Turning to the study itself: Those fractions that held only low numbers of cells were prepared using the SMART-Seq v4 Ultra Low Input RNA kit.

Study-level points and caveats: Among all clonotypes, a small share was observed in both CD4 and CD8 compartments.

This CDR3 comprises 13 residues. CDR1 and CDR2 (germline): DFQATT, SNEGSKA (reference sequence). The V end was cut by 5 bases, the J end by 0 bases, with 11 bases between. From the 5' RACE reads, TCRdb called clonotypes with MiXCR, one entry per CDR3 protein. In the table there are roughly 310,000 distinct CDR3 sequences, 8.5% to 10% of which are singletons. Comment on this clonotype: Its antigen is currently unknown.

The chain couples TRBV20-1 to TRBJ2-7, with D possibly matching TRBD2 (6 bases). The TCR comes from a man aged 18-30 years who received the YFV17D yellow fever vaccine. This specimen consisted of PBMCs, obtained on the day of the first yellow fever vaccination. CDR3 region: CSARGISSYEQYF. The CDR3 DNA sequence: TGCAGTGCTCGGGGGATAAGCTCCTACGAGCAGTACTTC.